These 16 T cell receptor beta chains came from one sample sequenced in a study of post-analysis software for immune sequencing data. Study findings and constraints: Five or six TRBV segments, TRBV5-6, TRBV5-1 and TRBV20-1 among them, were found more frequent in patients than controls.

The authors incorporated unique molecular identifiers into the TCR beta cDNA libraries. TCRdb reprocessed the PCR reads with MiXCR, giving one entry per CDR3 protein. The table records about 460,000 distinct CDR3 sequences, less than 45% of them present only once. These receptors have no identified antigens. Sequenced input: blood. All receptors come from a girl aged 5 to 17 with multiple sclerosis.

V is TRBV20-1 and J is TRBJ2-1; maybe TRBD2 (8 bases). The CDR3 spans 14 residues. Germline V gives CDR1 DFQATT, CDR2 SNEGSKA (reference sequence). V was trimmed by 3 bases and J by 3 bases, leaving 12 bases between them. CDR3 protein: CSASGGDSYNEQFF. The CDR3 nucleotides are TGCAGTGCTAGCGGGGGGGACAGCTACAATGAGCAGTTCTTC.

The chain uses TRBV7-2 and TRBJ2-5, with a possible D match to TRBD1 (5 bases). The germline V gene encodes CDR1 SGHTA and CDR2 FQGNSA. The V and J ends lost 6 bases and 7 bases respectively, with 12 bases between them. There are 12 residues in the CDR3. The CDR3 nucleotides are TGTGCCAGCAGGACAGAGGAGAGGACCCAGTACTTC. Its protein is CASRTEERTQYF. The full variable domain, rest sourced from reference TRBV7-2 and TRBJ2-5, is GAGVSQSPSNKVTEKGKDVELRCDPISGHTALYWYRQSLGQGLEFLIYFQGNSAPDKSGLPSDRFSAERTGGSVSTLTIQRTQQEDSAVYLCASRTEERTQYFGPGTRLLVL.

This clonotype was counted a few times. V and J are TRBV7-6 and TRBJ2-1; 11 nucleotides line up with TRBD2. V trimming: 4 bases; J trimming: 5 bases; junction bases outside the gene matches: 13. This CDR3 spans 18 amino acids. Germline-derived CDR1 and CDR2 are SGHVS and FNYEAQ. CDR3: CASSSKTSLAGAHNEQFF. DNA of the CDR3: TGTGCCAGCAGCTCGAAGACCTCACTAGCGGGAGCCCACAATGAGCAGTTCTTC.

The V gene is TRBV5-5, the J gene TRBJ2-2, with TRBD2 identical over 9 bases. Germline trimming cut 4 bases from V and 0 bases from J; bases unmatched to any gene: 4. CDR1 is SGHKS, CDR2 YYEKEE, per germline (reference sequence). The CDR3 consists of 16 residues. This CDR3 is CASSTVAGANTGELFF. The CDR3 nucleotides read TGTGCCAGCAGCACCGTAGCGGGAGCGAACACCGGGGAGCTGTTTTTT.

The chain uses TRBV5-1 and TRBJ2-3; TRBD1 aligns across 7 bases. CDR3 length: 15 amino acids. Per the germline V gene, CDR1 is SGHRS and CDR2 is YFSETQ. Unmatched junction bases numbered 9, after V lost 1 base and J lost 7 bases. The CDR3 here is CASSLMGQPLNTQYF. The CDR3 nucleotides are TGCGCCAGCAGCTTGATGGGACAGCCACTGAATACGCAGTATTTT.

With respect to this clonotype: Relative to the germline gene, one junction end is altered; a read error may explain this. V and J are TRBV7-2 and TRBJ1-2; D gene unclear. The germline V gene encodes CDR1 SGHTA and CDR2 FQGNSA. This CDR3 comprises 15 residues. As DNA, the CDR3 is TGTGCCAGCAGCTTACTTGGCATCACTAACTGTGGCTACACCTTC. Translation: CASSLLGITNCGYTF.

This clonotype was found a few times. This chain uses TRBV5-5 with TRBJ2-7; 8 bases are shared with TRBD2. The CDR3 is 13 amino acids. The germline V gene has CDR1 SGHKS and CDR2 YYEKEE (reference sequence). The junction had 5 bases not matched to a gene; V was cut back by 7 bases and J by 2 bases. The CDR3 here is CASQGLVAYEQYF. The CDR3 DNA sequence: TGTGCCAGCCAGGGACTAGTAGCCTACGAGCAGTACTTC.

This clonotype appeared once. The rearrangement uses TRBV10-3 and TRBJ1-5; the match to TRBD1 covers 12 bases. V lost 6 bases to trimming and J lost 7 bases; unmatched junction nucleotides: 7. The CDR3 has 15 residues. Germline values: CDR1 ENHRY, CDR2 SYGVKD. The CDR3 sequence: CAISTGTGGGQPQHF. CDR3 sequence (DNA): TGTGCCATCAGCACCGGGACAGGGGGCGGACAGCCCCAGCATTTT.

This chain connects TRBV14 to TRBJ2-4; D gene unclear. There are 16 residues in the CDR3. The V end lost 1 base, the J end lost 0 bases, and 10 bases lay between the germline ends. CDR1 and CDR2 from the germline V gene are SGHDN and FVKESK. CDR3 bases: TGTGCCAGCAGCCAAGTTGACGGGCTAGCCAAAAACATTCAGTACTTC. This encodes CASSQVDGLAKNIQYF.

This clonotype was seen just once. As DNA, the CDR3 is TGCGCCAGCGCCTCTCTAGCGGGAGGCCCAAATGAGCAGTTCTTC. It yields the protein CASASLAGGPNEQFF. This sequence joins TRBV5-1 and TRBJ2-1; 11 nucleotides agree with TRBD2. CDR1 and CDR2 (germline): SGHRS, YFSETQ. The CDR3 spans 15 residues. V lost 7 bases and J lost 7; bases outside the gene matches: 10.

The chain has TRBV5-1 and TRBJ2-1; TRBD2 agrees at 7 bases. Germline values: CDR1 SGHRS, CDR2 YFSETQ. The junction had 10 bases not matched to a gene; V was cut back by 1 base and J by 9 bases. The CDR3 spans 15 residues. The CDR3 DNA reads TGCGCCAGCAGCTTGCGACTAGCATTTTCCTTTGAGCAGTTCTTC. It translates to CASSLRLAFSFEQFF.

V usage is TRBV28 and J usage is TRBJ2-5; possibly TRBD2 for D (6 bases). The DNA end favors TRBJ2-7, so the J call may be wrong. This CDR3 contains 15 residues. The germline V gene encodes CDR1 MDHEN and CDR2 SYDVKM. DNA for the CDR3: TGTGCCAGCAGTTTGGGACTGGCGGACTCCTACGAGCAGTACTTC. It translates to CASSLGLADSYEQYF.

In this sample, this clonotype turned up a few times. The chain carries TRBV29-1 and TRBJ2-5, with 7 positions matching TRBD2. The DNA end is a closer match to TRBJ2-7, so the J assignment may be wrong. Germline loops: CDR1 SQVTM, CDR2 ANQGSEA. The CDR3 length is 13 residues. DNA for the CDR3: TGCAGCGTTGAAGTCGCGGGGGCCTACGAGCAGTACTTC. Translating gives CSVEVAGAYEQYF.

CDR3 residues: CASSLAIPGTGTDGYTF. CDR3 sequence (DNA): TGCGCCAGCAGCTTGGCCATTCCCGGGACAGGGACCGACGGCTACACCTTC. The chain combines TRBV5-1 with TRBJ1-2; 9 nucleotides align to TRBD1. Per germline, CDR1 SGHRS and CDR2 YFSETQ. The V and J ends lost 0 bases and 8 bases, in that order; junction bases with no gene match: 14. The CDR3 spans 17 residues.

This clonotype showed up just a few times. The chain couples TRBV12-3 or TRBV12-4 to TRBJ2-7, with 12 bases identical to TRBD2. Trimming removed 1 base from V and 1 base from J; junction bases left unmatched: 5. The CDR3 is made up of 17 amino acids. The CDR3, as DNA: TGTGCCAGCAGTTTAGTTGTTCTAGCGGGAGGGTCCTACGAGCAGTACTTC. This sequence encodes CASSLVVLAGGSYEQYF.

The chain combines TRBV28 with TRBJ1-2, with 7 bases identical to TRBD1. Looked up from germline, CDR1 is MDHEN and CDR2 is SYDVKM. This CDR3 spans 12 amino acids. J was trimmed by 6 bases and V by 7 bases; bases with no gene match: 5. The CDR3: CASKTGTDGYTF. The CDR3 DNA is TGTGCCAGCAAAACAGGGACAGATGGCTACACCTTC.